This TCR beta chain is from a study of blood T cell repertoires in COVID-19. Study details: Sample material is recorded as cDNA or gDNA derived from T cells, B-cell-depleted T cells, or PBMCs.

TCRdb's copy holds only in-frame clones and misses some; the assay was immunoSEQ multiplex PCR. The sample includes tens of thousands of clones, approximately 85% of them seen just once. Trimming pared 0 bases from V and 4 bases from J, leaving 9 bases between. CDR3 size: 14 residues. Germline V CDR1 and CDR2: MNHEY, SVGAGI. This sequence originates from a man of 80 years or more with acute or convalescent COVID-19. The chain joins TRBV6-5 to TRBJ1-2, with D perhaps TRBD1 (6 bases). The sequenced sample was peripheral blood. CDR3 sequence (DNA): TGTGCCAGCAGTTACTCGACAGGTCCCTATGGCTACACCTTC. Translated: CASSYSTGPYGYTF.